This T cell receptor (beta chain) was found in a study of blood T cells in healthy people across ages. Of note for this clonotype: The target antigen is unknown.

From germline, CDR1 is SGHRS and CDR2 YFSETQ. The CDR3 totals 14 residues. Trimming pared 0 bases from V and 5 bases from J, leaving 11 bases between. Alongside a J-beta primer mix, a sample-barcoded 5' primer served in a second PCR lasting about 6 to 12 cycles. TCRdb called the 5' RACE reads again in MiXCR, with one record for every CDR3 protein. This sample carries approximately 580,000 distinct CDR3 sequences, 20% to 30% of them seen once, and the ten largest clones take 7.5% to 9%. Points from the study as a whole: With age, beta diversity per million T cells declined roughly linearly, significantly by 35 to 40.

These data were also reused for a study on T cells of mothers and their children. From that second work: In related and unrelated pairs alike, thymic selection shapes TCR recombination output, with inherited differences minor.

The sample taken for sequencing was blood. The rearrangement joins TRBV5-1 to TRBJ2-5; D is perhaps TRBD1 (5 bases). The clonotype originates from a boy younger than 18 in good health. The CDR3 bases are TGCGCCAGCAGCTTGGGACAGTCAATGGAGACCCAGTACTTC. Translating it yields CASSLGQSMETQYF.